This T cell receptor (beta chain) was recorded in a study of patients and donors after allogeneic stem cell transplantation. The V gene end was trimmed by 5 bases and the J gene end by 1 base; junction bases not matched to a gene: 4. CDR3 length: 14 amino acids. Germline V lookup: CDR1 SGHTA, CDR2 FQGNSA. TCRdb itself ran the RT-PCR reads through MiXCR, one entry per CDR3 protein. In the table there are roughly 200,000 distinct CDR3 sequences, more than 35% of which are singletons. This clonotype has only a few counts. This chain links TRBV7-2 with TRBJ1-1; the match to TRBD1 covers 7 bases. The TCR sequence derives from a human donor who was either an allogeneic HSCT recipient or a stem cell or donor lymphocyte infusion donor (not recorded which). It is not recorded whose cells these are; they may come from a transplant donor. The sequencing sample was made of blood, either unsorted or a sorted T cell fraction (not recorded which). The CDR3 DNA is TGTGCCAGCAGCGTCCGACAGGGGAACACTGAAGCTTTCTTT. This codes for CASSVRQGNTEAFF.